The next 12 T cell receptor beta chains were all read from a single sample in a study of cytomegalovirus exposure and HLA in healthy donors. Researchers ran the PCR with 60 Vbeta and 13 Jbeta primers. Produced via immunoSEQ multiplex PCR; TCRdb's table is partial and in-frame only. The sample records hundreds of thousands of clones, 80% to 90% being singletons. Sequencing was done on a sample of PBMCs. These receptors came from a woman aged 18-29 years in good health and CMV-seronegative.

The chain carries TRBV2 and TRBJ1-2; tentatively, D is TRBD1 (6 bases). The CDR3 extends over 14 amino acids. Germline V CDR1 and CDR2: SNHLY, FYNNEI. V was clipped by 2 bases and J by 8 bases, with 15 bases between them. The CDR3 region is CASSEYTSGEGYTF. The CDR3 coding sequence is TGTGCCAGCAGTGAATACACCTCAGGGGAAGGCTACACCTTC.

The chain recombines TRBV7-6 with TRBJ2-2; 9 bases are shared with TRBD1. The V segment lost 2 bases and the J segment 0 bases; nucleotides outside the gene matches: 13. This CDR3 comprises 20 residues. The germline V gene encodes CDR1 SGHVS and CDR2 FNYEAQ. The CDR3 is CASSLRDGGQGYSNTGELFF. CDR3 nucleotides: TGTGCCAGCAGCTTACGGGATGGTGGACAGGGGTATTCGAACACCGGGGAGCTGTTTTTT.

This chain joins TRBV30 and TRBJ2-1, with a possible D match to TRBD2 (5 bases). Germline V lookup: CDR1 GTSNPN, CDR2 SVGIG (reference sequence). CDR3 length: 12 amino acids. V was pared by 1 base and J by 10 bases, with 11 bases between. The DNA of the CDR3 is TGTGCCTGGAGTGAGGACTCTCCGGAGCAGTTCTTC. Its protein is CAWSEDSPEQFF.

V usage is TRBV5-1 and J usage is TRBJ1-1; the match to TRBD1 covers 7 bases. The J segment lost 4 bases and the V segment lost 1 base, leaving 1 base of the junction unmatched. This CDR3 spans 13 amino acids. Germline CDR1 reads SGHRS; CDR2 reads YFSETQ. The CDR3 nucleotides read TGCGCCAGCAGCTTGTCAGGGGGCACTGAAGCTTTCTTT. It codes for CASSLSGGTEAFF.

The rearrangement joins TRBV6-4 to TRBJ2-1; 11 bases are a match to TRBD1. CDR3 length: 16 amino acids. The germline gives CDR1 MRHNA, CDR2 SNTAGT. Trimming removed 5 bases from V and 3 bases from J; junction bases left unmatched: 6. CDR3 DNA sequence: TGTGCCAGCAGTCCTCGGACAGGGGGCCTCTACAATGAGCAGTTCTTC. The encoded protein is CASSPRTGGLYNEQFF.

The chain uses TRBV6-5 and TRBJ1-2, with TRBD1 matching 8 bases. The junction had 4 bases not matched to a gene; V was cut back by 0 bases and J by 4 bases. This CDR3 comprises 15 residues. CDR1 and CDR2 (germline): MNHEY, SVGAGI. The CDR3 is CASSYSGQDLYGYTF. DNA for the CDR3: TGTGCCAGCAGTTACTCGGGACAGGACCTCTATGGCTACACCTTC.

This chain connects TRBV5-1 to TRBJ2-3; D is perhaps TRBD1 (5 bases). This CDR3 region has 14 residues. CDR1 and CDR2 (germline): SGHRS, YFSETQ. V was clipped by 0 bases and J by 2 bases, with 7 bases between them. The CDR3 coding sequence is TGCGCCAGCAGCTTGGGACAGAACACAGATACGCAGTATTTT. Its protein is CASSLGQNTDTQYF.

This clone was observed a few times. The V and J genes are TRBV6-6 and TRBJ2-6, with D uncertain. The CDR3 spans 15 residues. Trimming cost V 0 bases and J 2 bases, with 5 bases left between them. The germline gives CDR1 MNHNY, CDR2 SVGAGI (reference sequence). The CDR3 loop is CASSYSATGANVLTF. CDR3 sequence (DNA): TGTGCCAGCAGTTACTCGGCAACTGGGGCCAACGTCCTGACTTTC.

To note about this clone: One end of the junction does not line up with germline, which may come from a read error. V is TRBV2 and J is TRBJ2-3, with D possibly being TRBD1 (7 bases). Germline V gene sequence: CDR1 SNHLY, CDR2 FYNNEI. This CDR3 comprises 18 residues. CDR3 residues: CASSGRLVGAGRRGEAFF. In DNA form, the CDR3 reads TGTGCCAGCAGTGGCCGGCTTGTGGGGGCGGGCCGCAGGGGGGAAGCATTTTTT.

The CDR3 spells CASSLELGGSYNEQFF. DNA of the CDR3: TGTGCCAGCAGCTTGGAGCTGGGGGGCTCCTACAATGAGCAGTTCTTC. V gene TRBV5-6 combines with J gene TRBJ2-1, with a weak D call TRBD2 (6 bases). The V end was cut by 0 bases, the J end by 0 bases, with 10 bases between. The CDR3 length is 16 residues. CDR1 is SGHDT and CDR2 is YYEEEE in the germline V gene.

The V call is TRBV11-2, the J call TRBJ2-7, with a possible D match to TRBD2 (5 bases). In germline, CDR1 is SGHAT, CDR2 FQNNGV. Trimming took off 4 bases at V and 2 bases at J, with 15 bases between the two ends. This CDR3 has 15 residues. CDR3 DNA: TGTGCCAGCAGCTCCCTTCTAAGAGGGCCCTACGAGCAGTACTTC. Translated, it gives CASSSLLRGPYEQYF.

The rearrangement joins TRBV7-6 to TRBJ1-5, with D hard to call. Germline CDR1 and CDR2: SGHVS and FNYEAQ. Trimming stripped 1 base from V and 6 bases from J, with 13 bases between. This CDR3 has 15 amino acids. The CDR3 spells CASSLGPGRGQPQHF. The CDR3 nucleotides read TGTGCCAGCAGCTTAGGACCCGGGAGAGGTCAGCCCCAGCATTTT.